The T cell receptor (beta chain) under discussion was sequenced for a study of tumor and adjacent non-tumor tissue in lung cancer (dated by TCRdb to 2016 to 2018). About the investigation overall: Of the cohort, about a dozen patients had adenocarcinoma, 2 had squamous cell carcinoma and 1 had small cell lung cancer. Sequencing generated a total of 125,075,908 productive TCRbeta reads, averaging around 4 million reads per sample. The study compared bulk TCRbeta repertoires from lung tumor tissue and matched distant non-tumor lung tissue of more than 12 lung cancer patients. The roughly 15 patients were aged roughly 31 to 80 years, included about 10 men and 5 women, and had TNM stage I to III disease. TCRbeta CDR3 sequencing was performed on roughly 32 paired specimens, with one tumor sample and one normal lung sample collected per patient.

RNA was isolated from bulk unsorted tissue, and RNA quality was assessed with a NanoDrop ND-1000 and an Agilent 2100. The donors were newly diagnosed lung cancer patients admitted for thoracic surgery in China from August to November 2014 who had not received prior chemotherapy. Patients with previous radiotherapy or chemotherapy, or with another concurrent cancer, were excluded from the study. Surgical tissue pieces of about 1-2.3 cm3 were preserved in RNAlater solution and stored at -80 °C until use. Study-level results and caveats: The top 100 clones made up a significantly larger cumulative share of the repertoire in normal lung than in tumor tissue. TCR diversity was significantly higher in younger patients, and higher tumor TCR diversity was associated with shorter overall and disease-free survival. Tumor tissue showed significantly greater TCR diversity (inverse Simpson) than normal lung tissue (about 400 vs 180, P = 0.0075, Mann-Whitney U test). The methods do not name the sequencing platform or mention unique molecular identifiers. The cohort had only about 16 patients, and the authors noted that larger samples and more detailed clinical data are needed. Peripheral blood was not sequenced, so blood TCRbeta repertoires in these lung cancer patients were not examined.

Between the V and J ends, shortened by 3 bases and 7 bases respectively, the junction contains 16 bases. Spanning cysteine to phenylalanine, the CDR3 consists of 14 amino acids. Only the CDR3 DNA is retained, 42 bases long and in frame from the first base. In the germline V gene (reference sequence), CDR1 corresponds to DFQATT and CDR2 to SNEGSKA. As to this clonotype: The antigen it binds to is not known. Base qualities are not provided; no much larger clone lies one nucleotide away.

The library was built by means of multiplex PCR. Sequenced on an Illumina HiSeq 2500. TCRbeta libraries were built by three rounds of nested PCR using primers (Table S4), following protocols modified from ARM-PCR. Before sequencing, PCR products of 200-500 bp were excised from the gel and purified with the QIAquick gel extraction kit. Turning to the authors' computational methods: Trimmomatic was used to clean the reads, FLASH was used to merge the reads into complete CDR3 sequences, and MiTCR was used to assign the reads to V(D)J germline segments. VDJtools was used to compute clonal diversity as the inverse Simpson's index. In-frame sequences lacking a premature stop codon were counted as productive reads. Through fastp at Q25 and MiXCR, TCRdb rebuilt clones from the public reads, retaining in-frame beta chains. Here each entry gathers all rows of one CDR3 protein and keeps the most common genes and DNA. The V and J calls here are based on TCRdb, not the publication. In this sample the table shows approximately 120,000 distinct CDR3 sequences, around 80% of which occur a single time. Of the sample, under 45% falls within the top ten clones.

Sequenced: lung tumor tissue. The receptor chain draws on TRBV20-1 and TRBJ2-1; the D segment cannot be called with confidence. The TCR originated in a woman aged 55-75 years with non-small cell lung cancer. The CDR3 protein is CSARDFRPRNEQFF. The DNA reads as follows: TGCAGTGCTAGGGATTTCCGCCCGAGGAATGAGCAGTTCTTC.